This paragraph covers one TCR beta chain sequence. This clonotype turned up a few times. Its antigen target is currently unknown. No much larger clone exists at a distance of one base, and base qualities are not known. These data come from a study of T cells in Graves' hyperthyroidism and ophthalmopathy (dated by TCRdb to the late 2010s). Background on the whole study: Peripheral blood samples were taken at the time of initial diagnosis, prior to any treatment. TCR V-J signatures able to tell the groups apart were searched for in a discovery cohort of 95 to 100 patients, of whom roughly 42 had Graves' ophthalmopathy and around 56 had stable Graves' hyperthyroidism. Prospective prediction of ophthalmopathy was tested in an independent validation cohort consisting of some 19 hyperthyroidism patients and more than 15 patients who later progressed to ophthalmopathy. The 100 or so discovery patients were divided at random into training and test sets in a 7:3 ratio. The study also compared thyroid tissue and blood T-cell repertoires from roughly 6 Graves' hyperthyroidism patients. After sampling, hyperthyroidism patients received methimazole starting at 30 mg daily, and ophthalmopathy patients received high-dose intravenous methylprednisolone. TCR Vbeta CDR3 sequencing of around 130 peripheral blood samples (approximately 44 ophthalmopathy, 75 or so hyperthyroidism and some 17 progressor patients) is reported in the paper. Results and caveats for the whole study, not just this receptor: In validation, the model predicted progression to ophthalmopathy a median of roughly six months before onset, with roughly 70% sensitivity and just under 75% specificity. No statistical method was used to fix the sample size in advance, and group allocation was not hidden from the investigators. A 13 V-J signature model separated ophthalmopathy from stable hyperthyroidism, with nearly 90% sensitivity and about 81% specificity in cross-validation and 80%/75% in testing. Most expanded thyroid clonotypes (frequency above 0.001) were also detected in blood, suggesting blood repertoires may reflect thyroid immune responses.

Moderately to severely active disease, a Clinical Activity Score of at least 3, a NOSPECS grade of at least 4, and a duration under 3 months were present in ophthalmopathy patients. The study excluded patients with uncontrolled infections, other autoimmune diseases, pregnancy or lactation. Diagnoses were based on clinical symptoms, serum thyroxine and TRAb, thyroid ultrasound and orbital computed tomography. PBMCs were separated from under 12 ml of fresh peripheral blood using Ficoll-Paque density gradient centrifugation. Trizol reagent was used to extract total RNA, and RNA quality was then checked on an Agilent 2100 Bioanalyzer. TCR beta CDR3 regions were amplified from RNA transcripts. The first round of RT-PCR for the TCR CDR3 was performed with the HTBI primer set and the Qiagen OneStep RT-PCR kit. Libraries were constructed in a second round of multiplex PCR, after which size selection and purification were performed. The libraries were sequenced on an Illumina HiSeq2000 using paired-end 100 bp reads. From the authors' description of their analysis: SOAPnuke was used to process the raw data, throwing out any read that contained adapters or uncalled bases, had a mean Phred below 15, or lacked an exact constant-primer or identifier match. High-quality paired reads were merged using COPE v1.2.5, and each unique nucleotide sequence was defined as a clonotype. Clonotypes were aligned to IMGT TRBV, TRBD and TRBJ reference segments using MiTCR v1.1. The analysis was restricted to V-J combinations with a frequency above 0.0001, which together covered roughly 99% of the repertoires. The TCS score was defined as F50 (clonal expansion) divided by E x V (chaos), with BLOSUM62-based TCRdist calculated between CDR3 peptides within each V-J. Welch's t-statistics and random forest reduced 500 to 650 V-J features to 10 to 15, which were used in a naive Bayes classifier (R e1071). The raw public reads went through TCRdb reprocessing: fastp at Q25, MiXCR clone calling, in-frame beta chains kept. Each entry merges the rows of one CDR3 protein and shows their most common DNA and genes. The V and J calls here are based on TCRdb, not the publication. The sample includes 490,000 or so distinct CDR3 sequences, with about 16% observed a single time. In total, the top ten clones hold 25% to 30% of the sample.

This receptor was identified in a woman aged 30 to 39 with Graves' ophthalmopathy. What was sequenced was blood.

The bases are TGTGCCGCGACCCCTTTACAACGGCCGGCTTTCTTT. This yields the protein CAATPLQRPAFF. The sequence is built from TRBV28 and TRBJ1-1, with the D gene call left open. Trimming takes 11 bases from V and 11 bases from J, and the germline ends sit 21 bases apart. According to the germline V gene, CDR1 reads MDHEN and CDR2 reads SYDVKM. Including cysteine and phenylalanine, the CDR3 has 12 amino acids. The DNA shown is the 36-base CDR3, in frame from base 1.